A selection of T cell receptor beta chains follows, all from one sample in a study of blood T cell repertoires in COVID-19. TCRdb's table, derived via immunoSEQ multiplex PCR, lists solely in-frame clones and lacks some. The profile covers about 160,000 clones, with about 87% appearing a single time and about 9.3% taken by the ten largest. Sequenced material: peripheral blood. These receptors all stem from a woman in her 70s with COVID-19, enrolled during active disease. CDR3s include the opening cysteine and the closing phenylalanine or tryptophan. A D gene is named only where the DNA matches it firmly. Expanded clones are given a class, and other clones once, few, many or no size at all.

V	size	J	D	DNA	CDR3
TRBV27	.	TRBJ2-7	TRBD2	TGTGCCAGCAGAACCTTTAGCGGGGGCCCGTACGAGCAGTACTTC	CASRTFSGGPYEQYF
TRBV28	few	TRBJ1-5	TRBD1	TGTGCCAGCAGTATGACAGGGGGTCGGTCGCCCCAGCATTTT	CASSMTGGRSPQHF
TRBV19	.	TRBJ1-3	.	TGTGCCAGCGGACAGAACTCTGGAAACACCATATATTTT	CASGQNSGNTIYF
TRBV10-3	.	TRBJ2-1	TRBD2	TGTGCCATCAGTGAGACATCCGTATCCTCTAGCGGGGGCATCCTCTTC	CAISETSVSSSGGILF
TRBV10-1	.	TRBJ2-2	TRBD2	TGCGCCAGCAGACTAGCGGGGGACACCGGGGAGCTGTTTTTT	CASRLAGDTGELFF
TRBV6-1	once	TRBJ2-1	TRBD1	TGTGCCAGCAGTGGACCTAGGGGGCAGTCCTACAATGAGCAGTTCTTC	CASSGPRGQSYNEQFF
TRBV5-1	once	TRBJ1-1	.	TGCGCCAGCAGTTTTGACAGGGAAGCTTTCTTT	CASSFDREAFF
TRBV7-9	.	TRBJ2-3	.	TGTGCCACGAGGGAGACCTCACAGGGAGATACGCAGTATTTT	CATRETSQGDTQYF
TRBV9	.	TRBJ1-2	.	TGTGCCAGCAGCGTAGCGGGTTACGGGGGGGACTATGGCTACACCTTC	CASSVAGYGGDYGYTF
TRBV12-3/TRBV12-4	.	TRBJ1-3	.	TGTGCCAGCGGGCCGAGTGGAAACACCATATATTTT	CASGPSGNTIYF
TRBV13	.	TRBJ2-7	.	TGTGCCAGCAGCTTAGTGGAATGGGAAGGGGAAATCTACGAGCAGTACTTC	CASSLVEWEGEIYEQYF
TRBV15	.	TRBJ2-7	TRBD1	TGTGCCACCAACCCCGGGACAGGGGGTTCCTACGAGCAGTACTTC	CATNPGTGGSYEQYF
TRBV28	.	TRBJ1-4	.	TGTGCCAGCAGTTTCCAGGGACTCGCAACTAATGAAAAACTGTTTTTT	CASSFQGLATNEKLFF
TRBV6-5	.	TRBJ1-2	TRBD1	TGTGCCAGCAGTTACTCGATGTACGGACAGGGCTATGGCTACACCTTC	CASSYSMYGQGYGYTF
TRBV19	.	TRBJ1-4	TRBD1	TGTGCCAGTAGTATACAAAAGGGGGCCGGGAGAGAAAAACTGTTTTTT	CASSIQKGAGREKLFF
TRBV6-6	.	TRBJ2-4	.	TGTGCCAGCAGTTACTCTGGAGAAAACATTCAGTACTTC	CASSYSGENIQYF
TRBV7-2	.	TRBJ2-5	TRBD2	TGTGCCAGCAGCTCGGGACTAGCGGGGGGAGAGACCCAGTACTTC	CASSSGLAGGETQYF
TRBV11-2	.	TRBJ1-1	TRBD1	TGTGCCAGCAGCTCAGACTACAGGGGCTTCTTCACTGAAGCTTTCTTT	CASSSDYRGFFTEAFF
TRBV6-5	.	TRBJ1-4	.	TGTGCCAGCGCAAACAGGGTGGGGTGGGAAAAACTGTTTTTT	CASANRVGWEKLFF
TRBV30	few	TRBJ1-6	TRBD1	TGTGCCTGGAGTGGAGGGTCAGGGGGCGATTTTAATTCACCCCTCCACTTT	CAWSGGSGGDFNSPLHF
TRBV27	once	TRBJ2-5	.	TGTGCCAGCAGTCAAACAGGGGAGACCCAGTACTTC	CASSQTGETQYF
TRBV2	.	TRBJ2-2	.	TGTGCCAGCAGATTACAGGGTGCCACCGGGGAGCTGTTTTTT	CASRLQGATGELFF
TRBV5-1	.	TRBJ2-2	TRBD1	TGCGCCAGCAGCTCCATTCAGGGGGCGAACGGGGAGCTGTTTTTT	CASSSIQGANGELFF
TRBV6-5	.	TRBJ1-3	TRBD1	TGTGCCAGCAGTAAATCGGACAGGAGTGGAAACACCATATATTTT	CASSKSDRSGNTIYF
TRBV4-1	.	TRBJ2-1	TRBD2	TGCGCCAGCAGCCAATATAGCGGGAGATACAGCTCCTACAATGAGCAGTTCTTC	CASSQYSGRYSSYNEQFF
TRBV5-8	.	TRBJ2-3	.	TGTGCCAGCAGCTCGGGCGGGCGCAGCACAGATACGCAGTATTTT	CASSSGGRSTDTQYF
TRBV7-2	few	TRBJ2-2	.	TGTGCCAGCAGCCCACAACCCGCGGGACAGCAGAACACCGGGGAGCTGTTTTTT	CASSPQPAGQQNTGELFF
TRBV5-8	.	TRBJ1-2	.	TGTGCCAGCAGCCCCACCCGATGGCCCCTTAACTATGGCTACACCTTC	CASSPTRWPLNYGYTF
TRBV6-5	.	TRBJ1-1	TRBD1	TGTGCCAGCAGCCCAGGGACAGGGGTGAACACTGAAGCTTTCTTT	CASSPGTGVNTEAFF
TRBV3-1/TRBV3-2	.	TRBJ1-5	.	TGTGCCAGCAGCGCGGACCAGGGGAGCCAGCCCCAGCATTTT	CASSADQGSQPQHF
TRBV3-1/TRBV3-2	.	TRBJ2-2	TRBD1	TGTGCCAGCAGCCAGGGACAGCCGGGACGGGTCGCCGGGGAGCTGTTTTTT	CASSQGQPGRVAGELFF
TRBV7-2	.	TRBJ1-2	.	TGTGCCAGCAGCTTAGAATCCACGAGGGGCTACACCTTC	CASSLESTRGYTF
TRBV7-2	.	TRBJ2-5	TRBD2	TGTGCCAGCAGCCCGATAGCGGGGGGGAGACAAGAGACCCAGTACTTC	CASSPIAGGRQETQYF
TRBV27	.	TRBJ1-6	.	TGTGCCAGCAGTTCTCAGGGAAGCATCTCACCCCTCCACTTT	CASSSQGSISPLHF
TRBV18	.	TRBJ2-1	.	TGTGCCAGCTCACGAGGCGGGGCCAAGCAGTTCTTC	CASSRGGAKQFF
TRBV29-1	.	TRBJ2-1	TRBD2	TGCAGCGTGGAGGGGACTAGCGGGGCAAATGAGCAGTTCTTC	CSVEGTSGANEQFF
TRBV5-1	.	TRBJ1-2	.	TGCGCCAGCAGCAGTACAGGCCCCAACTATGGCTACACCTTC	CASSSTGPNYGYTF
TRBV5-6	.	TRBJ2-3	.	TGTGCCAGCAGCTTGCCGTCCGGGGAAGGAGATACGCAGTATTTT	CASSLPSGEGDTQYF
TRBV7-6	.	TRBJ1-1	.	TGTGCCAGCAGCTCGAGTTACAGGGCTACTGAAGCTTTCTTT	CASSSSYRATEAFF
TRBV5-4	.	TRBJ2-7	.	TGTGCCAGCAGTTCAGGGCGACAGGTGGAACTATACGAGCAGTACTTC	CASSSGRQVELYEQYF
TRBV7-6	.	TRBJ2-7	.	TGTGCCAGCAGCGACCGGACAGAGCCCTACGAGCAGTACTTC	CASSDRTEPYEQYF
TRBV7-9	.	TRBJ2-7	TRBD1	TGTGCCAGCAGCTTATTCGGGGGACAGGGAGGCAGCGAGCAGTACTTC	CASSLFGGQGGSEQYF
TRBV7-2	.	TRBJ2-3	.	TGTGCCAGCAGCTTAGCCCGGGACAAATTACGGACAGATACGCAGTATTTT	CASSLARDKLRTDTQYF
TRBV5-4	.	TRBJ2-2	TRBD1	TGTGCCAGCAGCTGGGACAGGAACACCGGGGAGCTGTTTTTT	CASSWDRNTGELFF
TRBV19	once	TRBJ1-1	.	TGTGCCAGTAGTATAGTTAGACACATCGGGGACACTGAAGCTTTCTTT	CASSIVRHIGDTEAFF
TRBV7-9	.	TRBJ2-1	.	TGTGCCAGCAGCTACGGGACTTCTGATGAGCAGTTCTTC	CASSYGTSDEQFF
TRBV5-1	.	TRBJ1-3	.	TGCGCCAGCAGCTTTGCAGGGGAGCAATCTGGAAACACCATATATTTT	CASSFAGEQSGNTIYF
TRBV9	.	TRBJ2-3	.	TGTGCCAGCACCCAGGGACACCGGAACACAGATACGCAGTATTTT	CASTQGHRNTDTQYF
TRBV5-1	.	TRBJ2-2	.	TGCGCCAGCAGCTTGACAGGGTACCTGAACACCGGGGAGCTGTTTTTT	CASSLTGYLNTGELFF
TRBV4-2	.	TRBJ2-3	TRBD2	TGTGCCAGCAGCTCGGCTCTTAGCGGGGGGGCGAATACGCAGTATTTT	CASSSALSGGANTQYF
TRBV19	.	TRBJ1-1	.	TGTGCCAGTAGCCTTGACAGGACCACTGAAGCTTTCTTT	CASSLDRTTEAFF
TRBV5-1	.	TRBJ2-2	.	TGCGCCAGCAGCGCAGGACAGTACCCCGGGGAGCTGTTTTTT	CASSAGQYPGELFF
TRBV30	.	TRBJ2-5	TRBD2	TGTGCCTGGAACCCTATGGGGGGGGTGTCAATAGAGACCCAGTACTTC	CAWNPMGGVSIETQYF
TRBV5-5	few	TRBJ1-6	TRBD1	TGTGCCAGCAGCCCGCGAGCCGGGACAGGGGATTCACCCCTCCACTTT	CASSPRAGTGDSPLHF